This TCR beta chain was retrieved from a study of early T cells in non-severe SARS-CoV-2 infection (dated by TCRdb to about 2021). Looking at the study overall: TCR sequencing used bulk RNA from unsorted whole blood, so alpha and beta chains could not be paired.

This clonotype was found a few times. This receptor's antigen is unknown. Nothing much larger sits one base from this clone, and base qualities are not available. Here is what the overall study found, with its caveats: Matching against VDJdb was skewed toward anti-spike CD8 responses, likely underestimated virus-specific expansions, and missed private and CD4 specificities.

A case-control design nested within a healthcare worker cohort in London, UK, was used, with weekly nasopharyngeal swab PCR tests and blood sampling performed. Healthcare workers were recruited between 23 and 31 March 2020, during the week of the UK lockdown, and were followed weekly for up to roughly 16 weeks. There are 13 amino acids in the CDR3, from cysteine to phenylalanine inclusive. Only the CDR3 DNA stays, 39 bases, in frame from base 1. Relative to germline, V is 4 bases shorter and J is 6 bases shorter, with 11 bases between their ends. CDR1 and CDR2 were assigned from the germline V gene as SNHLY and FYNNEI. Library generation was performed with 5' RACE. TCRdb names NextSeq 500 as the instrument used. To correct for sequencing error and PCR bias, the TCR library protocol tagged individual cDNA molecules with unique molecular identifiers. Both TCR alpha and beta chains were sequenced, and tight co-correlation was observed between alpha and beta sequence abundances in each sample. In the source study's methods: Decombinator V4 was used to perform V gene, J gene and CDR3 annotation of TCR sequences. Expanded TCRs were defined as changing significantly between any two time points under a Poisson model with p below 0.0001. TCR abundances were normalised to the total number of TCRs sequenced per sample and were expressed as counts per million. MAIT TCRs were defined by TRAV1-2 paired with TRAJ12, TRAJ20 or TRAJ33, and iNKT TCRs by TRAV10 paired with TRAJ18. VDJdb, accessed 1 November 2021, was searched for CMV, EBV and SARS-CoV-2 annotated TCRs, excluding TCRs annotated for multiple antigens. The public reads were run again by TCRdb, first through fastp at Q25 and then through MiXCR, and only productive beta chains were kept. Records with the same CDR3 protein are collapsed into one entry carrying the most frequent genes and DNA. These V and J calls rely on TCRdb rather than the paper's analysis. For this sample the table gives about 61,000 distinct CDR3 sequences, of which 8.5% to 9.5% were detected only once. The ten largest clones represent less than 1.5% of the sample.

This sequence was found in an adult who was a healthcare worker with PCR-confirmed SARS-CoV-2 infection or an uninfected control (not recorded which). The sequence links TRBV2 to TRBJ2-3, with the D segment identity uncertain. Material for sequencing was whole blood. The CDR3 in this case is CASSAIVSDTQYF. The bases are TGTGCCAGCAGTGCGATAGTGTCGGATACGCAGTATTTT.